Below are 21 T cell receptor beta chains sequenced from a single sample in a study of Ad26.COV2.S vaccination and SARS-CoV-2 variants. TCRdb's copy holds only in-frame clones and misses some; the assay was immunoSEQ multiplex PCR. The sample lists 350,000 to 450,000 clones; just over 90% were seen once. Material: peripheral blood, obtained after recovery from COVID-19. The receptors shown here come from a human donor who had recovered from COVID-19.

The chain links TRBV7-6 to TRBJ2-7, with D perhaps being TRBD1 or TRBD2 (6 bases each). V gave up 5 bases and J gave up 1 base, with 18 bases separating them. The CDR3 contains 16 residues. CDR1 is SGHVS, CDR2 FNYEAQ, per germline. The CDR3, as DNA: TGTGCCAGCAGCGCCCGAGCCGGGGGCGCATCCTACGAGCAGTACTTC. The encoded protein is CASSARAGGASYEQYF.

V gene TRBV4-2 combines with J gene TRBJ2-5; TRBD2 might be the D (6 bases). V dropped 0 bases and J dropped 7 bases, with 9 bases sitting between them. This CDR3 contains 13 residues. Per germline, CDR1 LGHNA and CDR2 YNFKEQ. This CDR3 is CASSQDRRGTQYF. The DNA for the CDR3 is TGTGCCAGCAGCCAAGATCGGCGGGGGACCCAGTACTTC.

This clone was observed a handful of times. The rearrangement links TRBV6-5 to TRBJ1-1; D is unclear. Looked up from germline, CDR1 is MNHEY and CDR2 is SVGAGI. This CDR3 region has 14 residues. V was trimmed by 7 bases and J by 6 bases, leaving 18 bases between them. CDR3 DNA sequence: TGTGCCAGCACCCTTACAAAGGGCCAGCCTGAAGCTTTCTTT. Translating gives CASTLTKGQPEAFF.

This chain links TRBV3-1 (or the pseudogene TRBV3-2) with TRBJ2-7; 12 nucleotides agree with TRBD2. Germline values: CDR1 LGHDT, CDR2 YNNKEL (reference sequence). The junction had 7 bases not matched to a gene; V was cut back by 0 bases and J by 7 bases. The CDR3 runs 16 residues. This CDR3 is CASSQDMLAGGREQYF. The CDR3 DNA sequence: TGTGCCAGCAGCCAAGATATGCTAGCGGGGGGGCGAGAGCAGTACTTC.

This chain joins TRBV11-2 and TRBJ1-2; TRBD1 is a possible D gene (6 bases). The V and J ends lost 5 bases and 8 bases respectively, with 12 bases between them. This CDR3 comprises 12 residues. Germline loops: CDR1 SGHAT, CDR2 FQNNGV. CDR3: CASSTGLPGYTF. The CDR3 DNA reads TGTGCCAGCAGCACAGGGTTACCCGGCTACACCTTC.

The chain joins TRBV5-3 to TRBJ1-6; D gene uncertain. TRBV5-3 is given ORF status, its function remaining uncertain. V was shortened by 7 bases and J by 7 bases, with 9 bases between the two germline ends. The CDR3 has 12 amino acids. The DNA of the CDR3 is TGTGCCAGAGGGATACGAAATTCACCCCTCCACTTT. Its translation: CARGIRNSPLHF.

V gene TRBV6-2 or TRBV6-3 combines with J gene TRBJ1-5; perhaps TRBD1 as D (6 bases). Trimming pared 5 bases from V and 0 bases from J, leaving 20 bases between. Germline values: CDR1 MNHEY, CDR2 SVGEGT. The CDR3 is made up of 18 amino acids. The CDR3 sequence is CASSRYGQQTYSNQPQHF. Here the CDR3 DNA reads TGTGCCAGCAGTCGCTATGGACAGCAAACGTATAGCAATCAGCCCCAGCATTTT.

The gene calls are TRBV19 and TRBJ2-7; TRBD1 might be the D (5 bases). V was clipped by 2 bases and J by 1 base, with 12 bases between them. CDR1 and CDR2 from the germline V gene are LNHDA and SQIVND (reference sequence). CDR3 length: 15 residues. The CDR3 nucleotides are TGTGCCAGTAGTATATGGGCAGGGCCTTCCTACGAGCAGTACTTC. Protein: CASSIWAGPSYEQYF.

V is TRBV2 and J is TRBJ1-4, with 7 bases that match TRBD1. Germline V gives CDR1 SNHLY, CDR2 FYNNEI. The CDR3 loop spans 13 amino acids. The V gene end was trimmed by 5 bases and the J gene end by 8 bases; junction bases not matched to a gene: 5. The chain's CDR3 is CASSRDRGEKLFF. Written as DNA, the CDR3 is TGTGCCAGCAGTCGGGACAGAGGAGAAAAACTGTTTTTT. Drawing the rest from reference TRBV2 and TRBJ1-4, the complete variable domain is EPEVTQTPSHQVTQMGQEVILRCVPISNHLYFYWYRQILGQKVEFLVSFYNNEISEKSEIFDDQFSVERPDGSNFTLKIRSTKLEDSAMYFCASSRDRGEKLFFGSGTQLSVL.

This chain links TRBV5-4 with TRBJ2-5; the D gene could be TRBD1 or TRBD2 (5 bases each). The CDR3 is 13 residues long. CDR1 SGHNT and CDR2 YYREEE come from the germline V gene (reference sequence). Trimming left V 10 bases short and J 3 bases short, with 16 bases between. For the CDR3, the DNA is TGTGCCGTTCGTACCGGGACGGAAGAGACCCAGTACTTC. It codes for CAVRTGTEETQYF.

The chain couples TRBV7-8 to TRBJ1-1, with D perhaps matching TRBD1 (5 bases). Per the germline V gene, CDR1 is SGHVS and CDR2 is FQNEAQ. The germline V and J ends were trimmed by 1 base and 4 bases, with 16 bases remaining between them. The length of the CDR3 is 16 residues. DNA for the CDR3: TGTGCCAGCAGCTTAGTGTGGGGCGAATCACCCACTGAAGCTTTCTTT. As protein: CASSLVWGESPTEAFF.

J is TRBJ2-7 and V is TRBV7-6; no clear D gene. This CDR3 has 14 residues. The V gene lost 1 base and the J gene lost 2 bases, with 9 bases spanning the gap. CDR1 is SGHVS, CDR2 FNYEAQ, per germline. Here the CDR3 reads CASSLDGSPYEQYF. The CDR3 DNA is TGTGCCAGCAGCTTAGACGGCAGTCCCTACGAGCAGTACTTC.

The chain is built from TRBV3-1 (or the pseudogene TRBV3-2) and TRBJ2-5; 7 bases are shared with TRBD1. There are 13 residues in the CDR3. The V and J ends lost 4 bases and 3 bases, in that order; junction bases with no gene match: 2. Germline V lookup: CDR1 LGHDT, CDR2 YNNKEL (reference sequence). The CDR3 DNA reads TGTGCCAGCAGCCGGGACAGAAAAGAGACCCAGTACTTC. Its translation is CASSRDRKETQYF.

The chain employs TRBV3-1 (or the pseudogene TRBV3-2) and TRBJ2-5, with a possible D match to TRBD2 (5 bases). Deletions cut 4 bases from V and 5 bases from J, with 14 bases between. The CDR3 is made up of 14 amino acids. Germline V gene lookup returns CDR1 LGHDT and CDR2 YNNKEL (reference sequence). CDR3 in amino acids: CASSPGTSTETQYF. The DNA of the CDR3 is TGTGCCAGCAGCCCGGGAACCTCCACGGAGACCCAGTACTTC.

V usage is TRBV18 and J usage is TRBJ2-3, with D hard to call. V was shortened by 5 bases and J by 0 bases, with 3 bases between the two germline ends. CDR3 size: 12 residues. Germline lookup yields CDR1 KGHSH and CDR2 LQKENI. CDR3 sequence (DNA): TGTGCCAGCTCAGTTAGCACAGATACGCAGTATTTT. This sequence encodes CASSVSTDTQYF.

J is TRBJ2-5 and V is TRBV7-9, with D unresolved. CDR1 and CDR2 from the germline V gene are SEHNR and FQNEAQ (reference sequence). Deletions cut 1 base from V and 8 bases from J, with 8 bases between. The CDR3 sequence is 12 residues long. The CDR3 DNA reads TGTGCCAGCAGCTTAGGCGTAGGTACCCAGTACTTC. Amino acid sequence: CASSLGVGTQYF.

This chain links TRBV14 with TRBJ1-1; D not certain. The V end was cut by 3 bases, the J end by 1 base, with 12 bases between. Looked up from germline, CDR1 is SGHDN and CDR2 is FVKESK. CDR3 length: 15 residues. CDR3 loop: CASSQTNLRNTEAFF. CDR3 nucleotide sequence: TGTGCCAGCAGCCAGACGAACTTAAGGAACACTGAAGCTTTCTTT.

The CDR3 protein is CASSYLQVQGDGYTF. CDR3 in DNA: TGTGCCAGCAGTTACCTCCAAGTCCAGGGCGACGGCTACACCTTC. This sequence joins TRBV6-5 and TRBJ1-2, with a weak D call TRBD1 (5 bases). CDR3 length equals 15 residues. The germline V and J ends were trimmed by 2 bases and 8 bases, with 18 bases remaining between them. CDR1 MNHEY and CDR2 SVGAGI come from the germline V gene.

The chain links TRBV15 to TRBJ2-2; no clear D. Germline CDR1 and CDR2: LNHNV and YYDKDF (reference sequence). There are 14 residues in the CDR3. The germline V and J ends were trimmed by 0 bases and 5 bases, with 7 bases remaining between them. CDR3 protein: CATSRDGFTGELFF. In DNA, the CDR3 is TGTGCCACCAGCAGAGATGGATTTACCGGGGAGCTGTTTTTT.

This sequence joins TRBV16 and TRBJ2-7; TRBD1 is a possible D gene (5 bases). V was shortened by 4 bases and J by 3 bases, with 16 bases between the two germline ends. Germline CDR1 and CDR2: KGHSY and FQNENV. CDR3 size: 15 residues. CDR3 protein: CASSPSILGVYEQYF. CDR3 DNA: TGTGCCAGCAGCCCTTCAATATTAGGGGTCTACGAGCAGTACTTC.

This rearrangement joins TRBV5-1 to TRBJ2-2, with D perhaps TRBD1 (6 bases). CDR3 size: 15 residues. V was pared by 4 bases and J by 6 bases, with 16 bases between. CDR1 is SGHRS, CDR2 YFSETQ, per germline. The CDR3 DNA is TGCGCCAGCAGCCCCGCTCCAGGGGCGGCCGGGGAGCTGTTTTTT. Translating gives CASSPAPGAAGELFF.